The 27 T cell receptor beta chains given below trace back to one sample, sequenced in a study of blood T cell repertoires in COVID-19. Libraries were prepared by immunoSEQ multiplex PCR; TCRdb keeps only in-frame clonotypes and omits some of them. Of 310,000 or so clones listed, approximately 90% are singletons. The sample consisted of PBMCs or T cells enriched from blood (not recorded which). Receptors originate from a woman between 18 and 29 years old who had recovered from COVID-19.

This CDR3 is CASSLQTAHYGYTF. As DNA, the CDR3 is TGTGCCAGCAGCTTGCAGACAGCCCACTATGGCTACACCTTC. V and J are TRBV5-8 and TRBJ1-2, with TRBD1 as a possible D gene (5 bases). Germline V gene lookup returns CDR1 SGHTS and CDR2 YDEGEE. The CDR3 runs 14 residues. Trimming cost V 1 base and J 3 bases, with 10 bases left between them.

This chain connects TRBV7-9 to TRBJ2-7; a weak D match, TRBD2 (5 bases). This CDR3 has 14 residues. The germline CDR1 and CDR2 sequences are SEHNR and FQNEAQ (reference sequence). CDR3 bases: TGTGCTATACAGCGGAGGCTGGACTTTTACGAGCAGTACTTC. It yields the protein CAIQRRLDFYEQYF.

This sequence joins TRBV18 and TRBJ1-2; TRBD1 aligns across 8 bases. The trim removed 6 bases at V and 3 bases at J, leaving 6 bases unmatched. The germline gives CDR1 KGHSH, CDR2 LQKENI. The CDR3 is made up of 14 amino acids. The CDR3 reads CASSSMTGDYGYTF. Here the CDR3 DNA reads TGTGCCAGCTCCTCTATGACAGGGGACTATGGCTACACCTTC. Together with reference TRBV18 and TRBJ1-2, the CDR3 gives the full variable domain: NAGVMQNPRHLVRRRGQEARLRCSPMKGHSHVYWYRQLPEEGLKFMVYLQKENIIDESGMPKERFSAEFPKEGPSILRIQQVVRGDSAAYFCASSSMTGDYGYTFGSGTRLTVV.

The chain recombines TRBV19 with TRBJ2-7; 8 positions match TRBD2. Germline loops: CDR1 LNHDA, CDR2 SQIVND (reference sequence). The ends lost 5 bases at V and 1 base at J; junction bases unmatched: 4. CDR3 size: 14 residues. The chain's CDR3 is CASSVTSDSYEQYF. The CDR3 DNA is TGTGCCAGTAGTGTGACTAGCGATTCCTACGAGCAGTACTTC.

The chain carries TRBV4-2 and TRBJ2-2; perhaps TRBD1 as D (6 bases). Trimming took off 6 bases at V and 3 bases at J, with 11 bases between the two ends. Per the germline V gene, CDR1 is LGHNA and CDR2 is YNFKEQ. This CDR3 has 14 residues. This CDR3 is CASRAGADTGELFF. The CDR3 nucleotides read TGTGCCAGCAGAGCAGGGGCCGACACCGGGGAGCTGTTTTTT.

This chain joins TRBV7-9 and TRBJ2-1; tentatively, D is TRBD1 (6 bases). The CDR3 is 17 residues long. Germline CDR1 SEHNR, CDR2 FQNEAQ (reference sequence). V shed 7 bases and J shed 3 bases, with 22 bases lying between them. This CDR3 is CASIRAQSTGSYNEQFF. The CDR3 coding sequence is TGTGCCAGCATCCGGGCCCAATCGACAGGAAGCTACAATGAGCAGTTCTTC. Full variable domain (rest looked up from reference TRBV7-9 and TRBJ2-1): DTGVSQNPRHKITKRGQNVTFRCDPISEHNRLYWYRQTLGQGPEFLTYFQNEAQLEKSRLLSDRFSAERPKGSFSTLEIQRTEQGDSAMYLCASIRAQSTGSYNEQFFGPGTRLTVL.

J is TRBJ2-4 and V is TRBV24-1; 9 positions match TRBD1. The CDR3 spans 15 residues. Germline loops: CDR1 KGHDR, CDR2 SFDVKD. The V and J ends lost 3 bases and 6 bases, in that order; junction bases with no gene match: 5. DNA of the CDR3: TGTGCCACCAGTGATCCAGGGACAGGGTCAAACATTCAGTACTTC. Translating gives CATSDPGTGSNIQYF.

The chain combines TRBV11-3 with TRBJ1-1; 8 bases are shared with TRBD1. The germline V gene has CDR1 SGHNT and CDR2 YENEEA. Germline trimming cut 5 bases from V and 11 bases from J; bases unmatched to any gene: 16. This CDR3 has 15 amino acids. Written as DNA, the CDR3 is TGTGCCAGCAGCCCCCGGACAGGGCTTAACTTGGGGGCTTTCTTT. Translating gives CASSPRTGLNLGAFF.

The gene calls are TRBV27 and TRBJ2-6, with no clear D. The V gene lost 8 bases and the J gene lost 3 bases, with 8 bases spanning the gap. This CDR3 is built from 13 residues. Germline CDR1 MNHEY, CDR2 SMNVEV (reference sequence). DNA for the CDR3: TGTGCCAGCGTTCCAAATGGGGCCAACGTCCTGACTTTC. Its translation is CASVPNGANVLTF.

The chain employs TRBV2 and TRBJ2-1; TRBD2 is a possible D gene (5 bases). The CDR3 covers 14 residues. Deletions cut 5 bases from V and 7 bases from J, with 15 bases between. Germline CDR1 and CDR2: SNHLY and FYNNEI. The CDR3 sequence: CASSQLVGVNEQFF. In DNA, the CDR3 is TGTGCCAGCAGTCAACTAGTTGGGGTGAATGAGCAGTTCTTC.

The chain links TRBV4-3 to TRBJ1-4; D possibly corresponds to TRBD1 (6 bases). Germline V lookup: CDR1 LGHNA, CDR2 YSLEER. V was shortened by 1 base and J by 7 bases, with 10 bases between the two germline ends. This CDR3 is 14 amino acids long. CDR3 region: CASSQGRGGEKLFF. The CDR3 region has the DNA TGCGCCAGCAGCCAAGGGAGGGGGGGTGAAAAACTGTTTTTT.

This clone was detected once. This chain links TRBV7-2 with TRBJ2-5; perhaps TRBD1 as D (6 bases). V shed 5 bases and J shed 5 bases, with 18 bases lying between them. The germline V gene has CDR1 SGHTA and CDR2 FQGNSA. CDR3 length: 15 amino acids. CDR3 residues: CASSSEWDTRETQYF. CDR3 bases: TGTGCCAGCAGCAGTGAATGGGACACGCGGGAGACCCAGTACTTC.

The chain links TRBV7-2 to TRBJ1-5, with TRBD1 identical over 11 bases. V lost 5 bases, J lost 2 bases, and 11 bases stayed unmatched. The V gene's germline CDR1 is SGHTA and CDR2 FQGNSA. The CDR3 length is 18 residues. The CDR3 nucleotides read TGTGCCAGCAGCCGGGGACAGGGGGAGGTTTACGGCAATCAGCCCCAGCATTTT. Translating gives CASSRGQGEVYGNQPQHF.

The J gene is TRBJ2-3, the V gene TRBV2; 8 bases line up with TRBD2. Germline assignment: CDR1 SNHLY and CDR2 FYNNEI. The J segment lost 6 bases and the V segment lost 6 bases, leaving 11 bases of the junction unmatched. CDR3 length: 15 residues. The DNA for the CDR3 is TGTGCCAGCAGCTCACCCCGACTAGCGTCGGATACGCAGTATTTT. This sequence encodes CASSSPRLASDTQYF. Variable domain in full (rest from reference TRBV2 and TRBJ2-3): EPEVTQTPSHQVTQMGQEVILRCVPISNHLYFYWYRQILGQKVEFLVSFYNNEISEKSEIFDDQFSVERPDGSNFTLKIRSTKLEDSAMYFCASSSPRLASDTQYFGPGTRLTVL.

This clone has just one count. The chain carries TRBV9 and TRBJ2-2; TRBD2 aligns across 11 bases. J gave up 10 bases and V 4 bases, and 6 bases lay outside the gene matches. Per germline, CDR1 SGDLS and CDR2 YYNGEE. This CDR3 is 14 amino acids long. The CDR3 bases are TGTGCCAGCAGCCTCCAGACTAGCGGGGTGGAGCTGTTTTTT. It specifies CASSLQTSGVELFF. Full variable domain (rest looked up from reference TRBV9 and TRBJ2-2): DSGVTQTPKHLITATGQRVTLRCSPRSGDLSVYWYQQSLDQGLQFLIQYYNGEERAKGNILERFSAQQFPDLHSELNLSSLELGDSALYFCASSLQTSGVELFFGEGSRLTVL.

The chain is built from TRBV9 and TRBJ2-2; 9 nucleotides align to TRBD1. The CDR3 has 18 residues. Germline CDR1 and CDR2: SGDLS and YYNGEE. V was clipped by 0 bases and J by 5 bases; unmatched bases: 11. The CDR3 DNA sequence: TGTGCCAGCAGCGTAGGCCCCCCCGACAGGGGGTGGACCGGGGAGCTGTTTTTT. Protein: CASSVGPPDRGWTGELFF. Filled out from reference TRBV9 and TRBJ2-2, the complete variable domain reads DSGVTQTPKHLITATGQRVTLRCSPRSGDLSVYWYQQSLDQGLQFLIQYYNGEERAKGNILERFSAQQFPDLHSELNLSSLELGDSALYFCASSVGPPDRGWTGELFFGEGSRLTVL.

V usage is TRBV13 and J usage is TRBJ2-3; possibly TRBD2 for D (5 bases). The V end lost 5 bases, the J end lost 0 bases, and 12 bases lay between the germline ends. This CDR3 region has 15 residues. The V gene's germline CDR1 is PRHDT and CDR2 FYEKMQ (reference sequence). The CDR3 nucleotides are TGTGCCAGCAGCGCGGGCGCAGACAGCACAGATACGCAGTATTTT. Translation gives CASSAGADSTDTQYF.

This clone was picked up one time. This rearrangement joins TRBV6-4 to TRBJ1-2; 8 bases map to TRBD1. Germline loops: CDR1 MRHNA, CDR2 SNTAGT. The CDR3 is 15 residues long. Trimming at V came to 2 bases and at J to 8 bases, leaving 10 bases not matched to a gene. CDR3 nucleotides: TGTGCCAGCAGTGACACCCGACAGGGGATTGGAGGCTACACCTTC. Amino acid sequence: CASSDTRQGIGGYTF.

The chain couples TRBV7-2 to TRBJ2-7; TRBD1 might be the D (6 bases). Trimming took 0 bases from V and 6 from J, leaving 9 bases between them. The CDR3 contains 13 residues. The germline V gene encodes CDR1 SGHTA and CDR2 FQGNSA. The CDR3 spells CASSLAQGVEQYF. As DNA, the CDR3 is TGTGCCAGCAGCTTAGCACAGGGTGTCGAGCAGTACTTC.

The V gene is TRBV13, the J gene TRBJ2-7, with 13 bases identical to TRBD2. The V and J ends lost 2 bases and 6 bases, in that order; junction bases with no gene match: 4. The CDR3 length is 15 residues. CDR1 and CDR2 from the germline V gene are PRHDT and FYEKMQ (reference sequence). The CDR3 loop is CASSLPGLAGSEQYF. The CDR3 DNA reads as TGTGCCAGCAGCTTACCGGGACTAGCGGGATCCGAGCAGTACTTC.

CDR3 amino acids: CASSYELRFYNEQFF. CDR3 DNA: TGTGCCAGCAGTTACGAGCTTCGCTTCTACAATGAGCAGTTCTTC. The chain carries TRBV6-5 and TRBJ2-1; D gene unclear. V dropped 2 bases and J dropped 3 bases, with 11 bases sitting between them. The germline V gene has CDR1 MNHEY and CDR2 SVGAGI. The CDR3 is 15 amino acids.

The gene calls are TRBV5-6 and TRBJ1-2; D gene ambiguous. With 2 bases removed from V and 2 bases from J, the gap between germline ends came to 10 bases. The germline gives CDR1 SGHDT, CDR2 YYEEEE. This CDR3 is built from 14 residues. CDR3 protein: CASSLISGNYGYTF. The CDR3 DNA sequence: TGTGCCAGCAGCTTAATCTCGGGAAACTATGGCTACACCTTC.

This clone was detected ten times or more. The chain combines TRBV7-2 with TRBJ1-4, with D unclear. The length of the CDR3 is 15 residues. Germline V CDR1 and CDR2: SGHTA, FQGNSA. The V and J ends lost 1 base and 0 bases respectively, with 6 bases between them. The CDR3 sequence is CASSLGSATNEKLFF. The DNA for the CDR3 is TGTGCCAGCAGCTTAGGTTCGGCAACTAATGAAAAACTGTTTTTT.

This clone occurred once. This chain uses TRBV5-1 with TRBJ2-5, with 8 bases aligning to TRBD1. The CDR3 contains 13 residues. Germline V CDR1 and CDR2: SGHRS, YFSETQ. Trimming took 6 bases from V and 4 from J; bases not matched to a gene: 5. DNA for the CDR3: TGCGCCAGCAACGAACAGGGGGTAGAGACCCAGTACTTC. Residues: CASNEQGVETQYF.

The chain has TRBV11-2 and TRBJ1-4; D is possibly TRBD1 (5 bases). The V and J ends lost 4 bases and 4 bases respectively, with 13 bases between them. Germline lookup yields CDR1 SGHAT and CDR2 FQNNGV. The CDR3 length is 15 residues. The chain's CDR3 is CASSSGKALNEKLFF. CDR3 nucleotide sequence: TGTGCCAGCAGCTCAGGGAAGGCCCTTAATGAAAAACTGTTTTTT.

This clone appeared a single time. The V call is TRBV28, the J call TRBJ1-5, with TRBD1 matching 9 bases. CDR3 length equals 17 residues. The germline V gene has CDR1 MDHEN and CDR2 SYDVKM. Trimming removed 1 base from V and 8 bases from J; junction bases left unmatched: 12. CDR3 coding DNA: TGTGCCAGCAGTTTATTCGGTGGGACAGGGAAAGGAAAGCCCCAGCATTTT. This codes for CASSLFGGTGKGKPQHF.

The chain carries TRBV6-5 and TRBJ1-2, with TRBD1 identical over 8 bases. Germline V gives CDR1 MNHEY, CDR2 SVGAGI. V lost 5 bases and J lost 4; bases outside the gene matches: 3. The CDR3 sequence is 13 residues long. The CDR3 DNA reads TGTGCCAGCAGTCTACAGGGGGTCTATGGCTACACCTTC. Its protein is CASSLQGVYGYTF.